A selection of T cell receptor beta chains follows, all from one sample in a study of blood T cell repertoires in COVID-19. Method: immunoSEQ multiplex PCR; TCRdb's copy keeps in-frame clones and lacks some. The data show approximately 68,000 clones, roughly 77% seen once. The sequencing sample was made of peripheral blood. These TCRs come from a human donor in a cohort sampled during active COVID-19. The CDR3 runs from the conserved cysteine through the conserved F or W. The D gene is left open where the match is weak. Size is stated for part of the rows, as once, few or many counts, or as a class when the clone is expanded.

>TRBD1|TRBV7-3|once|TRBJ2-5
CASSKTGTGGETQYF
TGTGCCAGCAGCAAAACTGGGACAGGTGGCGAGACCCAGTACTTC
>TRBD2|TRBV5-1|NA|TRBJ2-5
CASSTGLAGEVRETQYF
TGCGCCAGCAGCACGGGACTAGCGGGAGAAGTGAGGGAGACCCAGTACTTC
>NA|TRBV7-8|NA|TRBJ2-5
CASSIQGYQETQYF
TGTGCCAGCAGCATCCAGGGGTACCAAGAGACCCAGTACTTC
>NA|TRBV27|NA|TRBJ2-5
CASSSTGRGETQYF
TGTGCCAGCAGTTCCACAGGGAGAGGGGAGACCCAGTACTTC
>TRBD1|TRBV7-9|NA|TRBJ1-2
CASSSGQGVGFGHTF
TGTGCCAGCAGCTCGGGACAGGGGGTCGGATTTGGCCACACCTTC
>NA|TRBV5-4|few|TRBJ2-3
CASSFSGSITDTQYF
TGTGCCAGCAGCTTTTCGGGTAGTATCACAGATACGCAGTATTTT
>TRBD2|TRBV7-8|NA|TRBJ2-5
CASSLSGLALLETQYF
TGTGCCAGCAGCTTGAGTGGACTAGCACTATTGGAGACCCAGTACTTC
>TRBD2|TRBV19|once|TRBJ2-1
CASSPGLAGREQFF
TGTGCCAGTAGCCCAGGGTTAGCGGGAAGGGAGCAGTTCTTC
>NA|TRBV3-1/TRBV3-2|NA|TRBJ2-1
CASHSSYNEQFF
TGTGCCAGTCACAGCTCCTACAATGAGCAGTTCTTC
>TRBD2|TRBV2|NA|TRBJ2-5
CASSGGTSGTIQETQYF
TGTGCCAGCAGTGGGGGGACTAGCGGGACGATCCAAGAGACCCAGTACTTC
>NA|TRBV29-1|NA|TRBJ2-3
CSAVTATDTQYF
TGCAGCGCCGTGACAGCCACAGATACGCAGTATTTT
>TRBD2|TRBV7-3|NA|TRBJ2-2
CASSSLAGDTGELFF
TGTGCCAGCAGCTCTTTAGCGGGAGATACCGGGGAGCTGTTTTTT
>NA|TRBV7-2|NA|TRBJ2-7
CASRPWTDSPSYEQYF
TGTGCCAGCAGACCCTGGACGGACAGCCCCTCCTACGAGCAGTACTTC
>NA|TRBV12-3/TRBV12-4|NA|TRBJ2-1
CASSFFPEDEQFF
TGTGCCAGCAGTTTCTTCCCTGAGGATGAGCAGTTCTTC
>TRBD2|TRBV27|NA|TRBJ2-1
CASSLYPSGGFNEQFF
TGTGCCAGCAGTTTATACCCTAGCGGGGGGTTCAATGAGCAGTTCTTC
>NA|TRBV15|NA|TRBJ1-1
CATSGDANTEAFF
TGTGCCACCTCAGGGGACGCGAACACTGAAGCTTTCTTT
>TRBD1|TRBV7-2|NA|TRBJ2-1
CASSLVDRGRYNEQFF
TGTGCCAGCAGCTTAGTAGACAGGGGGCGCTACAATGAGCAGTTCTTC
>TRBD2|TRBV3-1/TRBV3-2|NA|TRBJ2-3
CASSQVASGSQPTDTQYF
TGTGCCAGCAGCCAAGTCGCTAGCGGGAGTCAACCCACAGATACGCAGTATTTT
>NA|TRBV29-1|NA|TRBJ2-5
CSFAVGVGETQYF
TGCAGCTTCGCGGTAGGGGTGGGAGAGACCCAGTACTTC
>NA|TRBV6-2/TRBV6-3|NA|TRBJ2-7
CASSYSDNYEQYF
TGTGCCAGCAGTTACTCGGACAACTACGAGCAGTACTTC
>TRBD1|TRBV6-5|few|TRBJ1-5
CASRVTGVNQPQHF
TGTGCCAGCAGAGTGACAGGGGTCAATCAGCCCCAGCATTTT
>NA|TRBV2|NA|TRBJ2-1
CASSGPLGAWGYNEQFF
TGTGCCAGCAGTGGTCCTCTGGGGGCTTGGGGTTACAATGAGCAGTTCTTC
>TRBD2|TRBV7-9|NA|TRBJ2-7
CASSNLAGGPYEQYF
TGTGCCAGCAGCAATTTAGCGGGAGGGCCCTACGAGCAGTACTTC
>TRBD2|TRBV28|NA|TRBJ2-1
CASSHTAGGGSYNEQFF
TGTGCCAGCAGTCATACAGCGGGAGGGGGCTCCTACAATGAGCAGTTCTTC
>NA|TRBV29-1|few|TRBJ2-7
CSVEDHPGSEQYF
TGCAGCGTTGAAGATCATCCGGGTAGTGAGCAGTACTTC
>TRBD1|TRBV24-1|once|TRBJ1-1
CATSAGQGGTEAFF
TGTGCCACCAGTGCCGGACAGGGCGGCACTGAAGCTTTCTTT
>TRBD1|TRBV27|NA|TRBJ1-2
CASCLTPRQGLWAGYTF
TGTGCCAGCTGTCTTACCCCCCGACAGGGTCTTTGGGCTGGCTACACCTTC
>NA|TRBV7-3|NA|TRBJ2-3
CASSSMTGNTQYF
TGTGCCAGCAGCTCTATGACAGGCAATACGCAGTATTTT
>NA|TRBV6-2/TRBV6-3|NA|TRBJ1-1
CASSPTGTMRLEAFF
TGTGCCAGCAGCCCGACCGGGACAATGCGGCTTGAAGCTTTCTTT
>NA|TRBV28|NA|TRBJ2-2
CASSPFFVLAGGGDGELFF
NA
>NA|TRBV10-3|NA|TRBJ2-7
CAISETGLLPYEQYF
TGTGCCATCAGTGAGACGGGACTCCTCCCCTACGAGCAGTACTTC
>TRBD1|TRBV4-1|NA|TRBJ2-2
CASTPTGFAGELFF
TGCGCCAGCACCCCGACAGGGTTCGCCGGGGAGCTGTTTTTT
>TRBD1|TRBV29-1|NA|TRBJ2-5
CSVARGRMETQYF
TGCAGCGTTGCCAGGGGGCGAATGGAGACCCAGTACTTC
>NA|TRBV11-2|NA|TRBJ2-3
CASSLDPADTQYF
TGTGCCAGCAGCTTAGACCCGGCAGATACGCAGTATTTT
>NA|TRBV2|NA|TRBJ1-1
CASSPGNPLNTEAFF
TGTGCCAGCAGCCCAGGGAACCCTTTGAACACTGAAGCTTTCTTT
>TRBD1|TRBV10-2|NA|TRBJ1-5
CASRGQENQPQHF
TGCGCCAGCAGGGGACAGGAGAATCAGCCCCAGCATTTT
>TRBD2|TRBV11-3|NA|TRBJ2-7
CASSLALIEAGGLSYEQYF
TGTGCCAGCAGCTTAGCCCTTATAGAAGCGGGAGGGTTGTCCTACGAGCAGTACTTC
>NA|TRBV9|NA|TRBJ1-2
CASSPRDSGYGYTF
TGTGCCAGCTCTCCCAGGGATAGCGGCTATGGCTACACCTTC
>TRBD1|TRBV28|NA|TRBJ2-1
CASSPGTGRLSYNEQFF
TGTGCCAGCAGCCCCGGGACAGGGCGCCTCTCCTACAATGAGCAGTTCTTC
>NA|TRBV9|once|TRBJ2-3
CASSVDIPGLSTDTQYF
TGTGCCAGCAGCGTCGACATACCGGGACTTAGCACAGATACGCAGTATTTT
>NA|TRBV19|NA|TRBJ2-7
CASSILAGTDYHRYEQYF
TGTGCCAGTAGTATACTAGCAGGAACAGACTATCATCGCTACGAGCAGTACTTC
>NA|TRBV5-1|NA|TRBJ1-6
CASSLEAGNSPLHF
TGCGCCAGCAGCTTGGAGGCAGGGAATTCACCCCTCCACTTT
>TRBD1|TRBV2|once|TRBJ1-5
CASTQGGLQGSQPQHF
TGTGCCAGCACACAAGGAGGACTACAGGGGAGTCAGCCCCAGCATTTT
>TRBD2|TRBV20-1|NA|TRBJ2-3
CSASLKGGWRLAGGSTDTQYF
TGCAGTGCTAGTCTCAAAGGGGGTTGGAGACTAGCGGGAGGGAGCACAGATACGCAGTATTTT
>NA|TRBV6-6|NA|TRBJ2-1
CASSPASYGEQFF
TGTGCCAGCAGTCCCGCTAGCTACGGTGAGCAGTTCTTC